Following are 16 T cell receptor beta chains from one sample sequenced in a study of post-analysis software for immune sequencing data. Whole-study results and caveats: Compared with controls, patients had more of about five TRBV segments, including TRBV5-6, TRBV5-1 and TRBV20-1.

No antigen has been assigned to these receptors. Prepared TCR beta cDNA libraries contained unique molecular identifiers. TCRdb redid the calling of the PCR reads with MiXCR, one entry per CDR3 protein. This sample has roughly 540,000 distinct CDR3 sequences, with roughly 34% found just once. Sequencing was carried out using blood. These TCRs come from a girl between 2 and 17 years old with multiple sclerosis.

This chain joins TRBV5-1 and TRBJ2-3; 13 bases align to TRBD2. V trimming: 3 bases; J trimming: 4 bases; junction bases outside the gene matches: 8. The CDR3 runs to 17 residues. The germline gives CDR1 SGHRS, CDR2 YFSETQ. CDR3 coding DNA: TGCGCCAGCAGCTCTGGACTAGCGGGGGTAACAGCAGATACGCAGTATTTT. This gives the protein CASSSGLAGVTADTQYF. The variable domain in full, with the rest retrieved from reference TRBV5-1 and TRBJ2-3, is KAGVTQTPRYLIKTRGQQVTLSCSPISGHRSVSWYQQTPGQGLQFLFEYFSETQRNKGNFPGRFSGRQFSNSRSEMNVSTLELGDSALYLCASSSGLAGVTADTQYFGPGTRLTVL.

The chain recombines TRBV5-5 with TRBJ1-4; D unclear. Germline CDR1 reads SGHKS; CDR2 reads YYEKEE (reference sequence). Trimming removed 7 bases at V and 3 bases at J, with 22 bases between. The CDR3 has 17 residues. CDR3 nucleotide sequence: TGTGCCAGCTCCCAGGATTCGAGTGGGATGGCTAATGAAAAACTGTTTTTT. Its translation: CASSQDSSGMANEKLFF. Combining the CDR3 with reference TRBV5-5 and TRBJ1-4 gives the whole variable domain DAGVTQSPTHLIKTRGQQVTLRCSPISGHKSVSWYQQVLGQGPQFIFQYYEKEERGRGNFPDRFSARQFPNYSSELNVNALLLGDSALYLCASSQDSSGMANEKLFFGSGTQLSVL.

The V gene is TRBV15, the J gene TRBJ2-7; D unclear. This CDR3 is built from 12 residues. Germline V gene sequence: CDR1 LNHNV, CDR2 YYDKDF (reference sequence). The ends were cut back, 3 bases at V and 7 bases at J, with 10 bases in the middle. DNA for the CDR3: TGTGCCACCAGCAGGGCCATGGGGGAGCAGTACTTC. Translation gives CATSRAMGEQYF.

This clonotype was seen a handful of times. This sequence joins TRBV6-5 and TRBJ2-4; 12 bases fit TRBD2. The CDR3 runs to 14 residues. CDR1 and CDR2 from the germline V gene are MNHEY and SVGAGI. J was trimmed by 13 bases and V by 6 bases; bases with no gene match: 10. The CDR3 reads CASRWTSGVKEQYF. Here the CDR3 DNA reads TGTGCCAGCAGGTGGACTAGCGGGGTCAAGGAGCAGTACTTC.

V usage is TRBV5-4 and J usage is TRBJ2-5; 7 nucleotides agree with TRBD1. The germline V gene has CDR1 SGHNT and CDR2 YYREEE (reference sequence). This CDR3 spans 17 amino acids. Germline trimming cut 0 bases from V and 5 bases from J; bases unmatched to any gene: 13. CDR3 DNA sequence: TGTGCCAGCAGCTTGGACCCCGGACAGGTCGGAATGGAGACCCAGTACTTC. The encoded protein is CASSLDPGQVGMETQYF.

The J gene is TRBJ2-7, the V gene TRBV5-1; tentative D call: TRBD2 (7 bases). V dropped 0 bases and J dropped 5 bases, with 12 bases sitting between them. Per germline, CDR1 SGHRS and CDR2 YFSETQ. This CDR3 contains 14 residues. The CDR3 nucleotides read TGCGCCAGCAGCTTGGACGGGGGGCCTGACGAGCAGTACTTC. It specifies CASSLDGGPDEQYF. Complete variable domain (other parts from reference TRBV5-1 and TRBJ2-7): KAGVTQTPRYLIKTRGQQVTLSCSPISGHRSVSWYQQTPGQGLQFLFEYFSETQRNKGNFPGRFSGRQFSNSRSEMNVSTLELGDSALYLCASSLDGGPDEQYFGPGTRLTVT.

This clonotype has at least ten counts. The rearrangement joins TRBV7-2 to TRBJ2-3; TRBD2 aligns across 11 bases. CDR1 and CDR2 (germline): SGHTA, FQGNSA. V shed 5 bases and J 2 bases; nucleotides not matched to a gene: 6. The CDR3 contains 16 residues. The CDR3 DNA follows: TGTGCCAGCAGCACCCGACTAGCGGGGAACACAGATACGCAGTATTTT. Its translation is CASSTRLAGNTDTQYF.

J is TRBJ2-3 and V is TRBV12-3 or TRBV12-4, with a tentative D call TRBD1 (5 bases). The CDR3 contains 17 residues. Trimming removed 7 bases from V and 0 bases from J, with 20 bases in between. CDR3 amino acids: CASTQGLGLASTDTQYF. For the CDR3, the DNA is TGTGCCAGCACCCAGGGCTTGGGGCTGGCTAGCACAGATACGCAGTATTTT.

This clonotype has more than one count but fewer than ten. The V call is TRBV5-8, the J call TRBJ2-3; D remains unclear. CDR3 length: 14 amino acids. Trimming stripped 0 bases from V and 6 bases from J, with 11 bases between. Germline CDR1 reads SGHTS; CDR2 reads YDEGEE. CDR3 nucleotides: TGTGCCAGCAGCTTGGTTGGGCCAGAGGATACGCAGTATTTT. It specifies CASSLVGPEDTQYF.

A few counts support this clonotype. This rearrangement joins TRBV5-5 to TRBJ2-1, with a tentative D call TRBD1 (6 bases). Trimming shortened V by 4 bases and J by 10 bases, and 9 bases separated the two germline ends. Germline values: CDR1 SGHKS, CDR2 YYEKEE (reference sequence). CDR3 length: 11 amino acids. The CDR3 loop reads CASSMGTEQFF. CDR3 bases: TGTGCCAGCAGCATGGGGACAGAGCAGTTCTTC. The variable domain in full, completed from reference TRBV5-5 and TRBJ2-1, reads DAGVTQSPTHLIKTRGQQVTLRCSPISGHKSVSWYQQVLGQGPQFIFQYYEKEERGRGNFPDRFSARQFPNYSSELNVNALLLGDSALYLCASSMGTEQFFGPGTRLTVL.

This clonotype has more than one count but fewer than ten. The rearrangement joins TRBV12-3 or TRBV12-4 to TRBJ2-7, with 7 nucleotides matching TRBD2. CDR3 length: 15 amino acids. With V trimmed by 6 bases and J by 2 bases, 10 bases remained unmatched. CDR3 sequence reads: CASSFVRDYTYEQYF. In nucleotides, the CDR3 is TGTGCCAGCAGCTTCGTCCGGGACTACACCTACGAGCAGTACTTC.

The chain recombines TRBV5-1 with TRBJ1-1, with D unresolved. Between the trimmed V and J ends, which lost 5 bases and 6 bases, there was a span of 20 bases. Germline V lookup: CDR1 SGHRS, CDR2 YFSETQ. This CDR3 has 15 residues. In DNA form, the CDR3 reads TGCGCCAGCAGTTTGACCAGTCCGAGCCAGGCTGAAGCTTTCTTT. Its translation is CASSLTSPSQAEAFF.

The chain carries TRBV12-3 or TRBV12-4 and TRBJ1-1; D is unclear. The CDR3 is made up of 9 amino acids. V was pared by 7 bases and J by 8 bases, with 5 bases between. The CDR3 protein is CASMAEAFF. The DNA of the CDR3 is TGTGCCAGCATGGCCGAAGCTTTCTTT.

This clonotype was seen a handful of times. CDR3 in amino acids: CASSEALAYYEQYF. The CDR3 nucleotides read TGTGCCAGCAGTGAAGCGCTTGCATACTACGAGCAGTACTTC. This chain uses TRBV6-1 with TRBJ2-7; the D is unclear. The CDR3 loop spans 14 amino acids. V shed 0 bases and J shed 3 bases, with 9 bases lying between them. Per germline, CDR1 MNHNS and CDR2 SASEGT.

This clonotype was recorded a few times. The chain employs TRBV20-1 and TRBJ2-1; TRBD2 matches at 10 bases. Germline V gives CDR1 DFQATT, CDR2 SNEGSKA (reference sequence). The CDR3 consists of 14 residues. J was trimmed by 9 bases and V by 5 bases; bases with no gene match: 10. The DNA of the CDR3 is TGCAGTGCTCCTGAGGTAGCGGGGGGAGGTGAGCAGTTCTTC. Translated, it gives CSAPEVAGGGEQFF.

With respect to this clonotype: Germline is not matched at one junction end, which may reflect a read error. This chain uses TRBV20-1 with TRBJ2-5; D gene ambiguous. Germline V gene data show CDR1 as DFQATT and CDR2 as SNEGSKA (reference sequence). The CDR3 totals 12 residues. The CDR3 is CSVRIQQETQYF. The CDR3 DNA is TGCAGTGTTAGAATACAGCAAGAGACCCAGTACTTC.